The 21 T cell receptor beta chains below all came from one sample that was sequenced in a study of a mutant IDH1 vaccine in newly diagnosed glioma. Time point specified: week 47, end of study. The vaccine gave 300 ug of a 20-mer mutant IDH1 peptide subcutaneously per dose. No antigen has been assigned to these receptors. TCRdb's copy holds only in-frame clones and misses some; the assay was immunoSEQ multiplex PCR. Among some 50,000 clones listed, 65% were seen once. The source material was peripheral blood mononuclear cells (PBMCs), sampled from a glioma patient whose treatment included an IDH1 peptide vaccine. All receptors come from a man between 35 and 55 years old with glioma. Some clones in this sample may be carry-over from other donors' samples.

This clone was observed once. This chain's CDR3 is CATSRDTSAGKYEKLFF. CDR3 nucleotides: TGTGCCACCAGCAGAGATACTTCGGCAGGAAAATATGAAAAACTGTTTTTT. This rearrangement joins TRBV15 to TRBJ1-4; D uncertain. Trimming took 0 bases from V and 6 from J, leaving 17 bases between them. There are 17 residues in the CDR3. Germline values: CDR1 LNHNV, CDR2 YYDKDF (reference sequence).

The V gene is TRBV15, the J gene TRBJ2-7; the match to TRBD2 covers 7 bases. V gave up 0 bases and J gave up 3 bases; unmatched junction bases: 5. The germline V gene has CDR1 LNHNV and CDR2 YYDKDF (reference sequence). The CDR3 runs to 15 residues. In nucleotides, the CDR3 is TGTGCCACCAGCAGAGAGCGAGCGGGATACTACGAGCAGTACTTC. Its protein product is CATSRERAGYYEQYF.

The chain links TRBV6-5 to TRBJ2-6; no reliable D call. The CDR3 covers 15 residues. Between the trimmed V and J ends, which lost 6 bases and 2 bases, there was a span of 11 bases. Germline V gene data show CDR1 as MNHEY and CDR2 as SVGAGI. The CDR3 bases are TGTGCCAGCAGCCGCGTGGTGGCTGGGGCCAACGTCCTGACTTTC. As protein: CASSRVVAGANVLTF.

The rearrangement joins TRBV5-4 to TRBJ2-7; TRBD1 matches at 9 bases. CDR1 and CDR2 (germline): SGHNT, YYREEE (reference sequence). The CDR3 is 14 amino acids. J lost 5 bases, V lost 3 bases, and 6 bases had no gene match. This chain's CDR3 is CASSWGQGLDEQYF. DNA of the CDR3: TGTGCCAGCAGCTGGGGACAGGGATTGGACGAGCAGTACTTC. The full variable domain, in which reference TRBV5-4 and TRBJ2-7 provide the parts outside the CDR3, is ETGVTQSPTHLIKTRGQQVTLRCSSQSGHNTVSWYQQALGQGPQFIFQYYREEENGRGNFPPRFSGLQFPNYSSELNVNALELDDSALYLCASSWGQGLDEQYFGPGTRLTVT.

V gene TRBV5-5 combines with J gene TRBJ2-5; D unresolved. Germline lookup yields CDR1 SGHKS and CDR2 YYEKEE (reference sequence). The V and J ends lost 0 bases and 1 base respectively, with 13 bases between them. The length of the CDR3 is 16 residues. The chain's CDR3 is CASSLVAGPGQETQYF. CDR3 DNA: TGTGCCAGCAGCTTGGTTGCTGGGCCCGGCCAAGAGACCCAGTACTTC.

The genes are TRBV2 and TRBJ2-5, with unresolved D. The CDR3 is 15 residues long. Trimming removed 5 bases from V and 1 base from J, with 14 bases in between. In germline, CDR1 is SNHLY, CDR2 FYNNEI. This CDR3 reads CASSPERSRQETQYF. CDR3 bases: TGTGCCAGCAGTCCCGAGAGGTCTCGCCAAGAGACCCAGTACTTC.

There are a few counts of this clone. The chain joins TRBV10-2 to TRBJ1-1; D remains ambiguous. This CDR3 contains 16 residues. Germline V lookup: CDR1 WSHSY, CDR2 SAAADI. V dropped 0 bases and J dropped 6 bases, with 17 bases sitting between them. The chain's CDR3 is CASSESGLLSRAEAFF. The CDR3 region has the DNA TGCGCCAGCAGTGAGTCCGGACTCTTGAGTCGTGCTGAAGCTTTCTTT.

The chain joins TRBV4-1 to TRBJ1-2; unclear D gene. This CDR3 has 13 residues. Trimming shortened V by 3 bases and J by 6 bases, and 11 bases separated the two germline ends. Germline-derived CDR1 and CDR2 are MGHRA and YSYEKL. In DNA, the CDR3 is TGCGCCAGCAGCCAGAGATCGACGGATGGCTACACCTTC. Translating gives CASSQRSTDGYTF.

This sequence joins TRBV6-6 and TRBJ2-3; D gene ambiguous. This CDR3 is built from 11 residues. CDR1 is MNHNY, CDR2 SVGAGI, per germline (reference sequence). V was shortened by 2 bases and J by 5 bases, with 2 bases between the two germline ends. The CDR3 nucleotides are TGTGCCAGCAGTTACGGAGATACGCAGTATTTT. Protein product: CASSYGDTQYF.

This clone was found once. The rearrangement joins TRBV7-8 to TRBJ2-1; D is uncertain. The V end was cut by 8 bases, the J end by 4 bases, with 12 bases between. This CDR3 contains 13 residues. The V gene's germline CDR1 is SGHVS and CDR2 FQNEAQ. The DNA of the CDR3 is TGTGCCAGCTATGGACGGCGATACAATGAGCAGTTCTTC. This encodes CASYGRRYNEQFF. Full variable domain (outside the CDR3, taken from reference TRBV7-8 and TRBJ2-1): GAGVSQSPRYKVAKRGQDVALRCDPISGHVSLFWYQQALGQGPEFLTYFQNEAQLDKSGLPSDRFFAERPEGSVSTLKIQRTQQEDSAVYLCASYGRRYNEQFFGPGTRLTVL.

In this sample, this clone turned up a few times. The V call is TRBV9, the J call TRBJ2-5; 7 bases are shared with TRBD1. J was trimmed by 5 bases and V by 2 bases; bases with no gene match: 9. The CDR3 has 15 amino acids. The germline CDR1 and CDR2 sequences are SGDLS and YYNGEE. The CDR3 is CASSVTGAQSETQYF. DNA of the CDR3: TGTGCCAGCAGCGTTACAGGGGCGCAGTCGGAGACCCAGTACTTC. Full variable domain (rest looked up from reference TRBV9 and TRBJ2-5): DSGVTQTPKHLITATGQRVTLRCSPRSGDLSVYWYQQSLDQGLQFLIQYYNGEERAKGNILERFSAQQFPDLHSELNLSSLELGDSALYFCASSVTGAQSETQYFGPGTRLLVL.

This rearrangement joins TRBV5-1 to TRBJ2-5; D is undetermined. Germline loops: CDR1 SGHRS, CDR2 YFSETQ. V lost 4 bases and J lost 1, with 11 bases in between. CDR3 size: 14 residues. The CDR3 DNA follows: TGCGCCAGCAGCCCTACGTCCATCCAAGAGACCCAGTACTTC. Its protein is CASSPTSIQETQYF.

The chain is built from TRBV25-1 and TRBJ1-1; weak D call: TRBD1 (6 bases). CDR3 length: 14 residues. Germline V lookup: CDR1 MGHDK, CDR2 SYGVNS. The V gene lost 4 bases and the J gene lost 1 base, with 10 bases spanning the gap. The CDR3 coding sequence is TGTGCCAGCAGTGTCCCAGGGGCGAACACTGAAGCTTTCTTT. Its protein is CASSVPGANTEAFF.

The chain carries TRBV5-5 and TRBJ2-1, with 10 bases identical to TRBD1. The V gene's germline CDR1 is SGHKS and CDR2 YYEKEE (reference sequence). This CDR3 comprises 17 residues. V lost 5 bases to trimming and J lost 7 bases; unmatched junction nucleotides: 15. CDR3 in amino acids: CASSPSLAGQGWNEQFF. DNA of the CDR3: TGTGCCAGCAGTCCCAGCTTAGCGGGACAGGGGTGGAATGAGCAGTTCTTC.

The chain combines TRBV7-2 with TRBJ2-7; D not resolved. CDR1 and CDR2 (germline): SGHTA, FQGNSA. The CDR3 is 14 amino acids. V lost 4 bases to trimming and J lost 5 bases, with 15 bases between them. The CDR3 sequence is CASSSPGPEDEQYF. The CDR3 nucleotides are TGTGCCAGCAGCTCCCCCGGCCCCGAGGACGAGCAGTACTTC.

The V gene is TRBV5-1, the J gene TRBJ2-3; D ambiguous. Trimming removed 0 bases from V and 4 bases from J, with 18 bases in between. The CDR3 sequence is 17 residues long. Germline CDR1 and CDR2: SGHRS and YFSETQ. The CDR3 DNA reads TGCGCCAGCAGCTTGGGTAGCCCAACGGCCTTTCCAGATACGCAGTATTTT. Encoded protein: CASSLGSPTAFPDTQYF.

J is TRBJ1-2 and V is TRBV10-2; D not certain. Trimming shortened V by 7 bases and J by 8 bases, and 11 bases separated the two germline ends. The germline V gene encodes CDR1 WSHSY and CDR2 SAAADI. The CDR3 loop spans 11 amino acids. In DNA, the CDR3 is TGCGCCAGCACGTTAGGCGGCGGCTACACCTTC. This gives the protein CASTLGGGYTF.

J is TRBJ1-2 and V is TRBV9, with 7 positions matching TRBD1. Germline lookup yields CDR1 SGDLS and CDR2 YYNGEE. J gave up 2 bases and V 0 bases, and 16 bases lay outside the gene matches. The CDR3 length is 19 residues. The CDR3 DNA reads as TGTGCCAGCAGCGTAGTTGGGGCAGGGGGATTGTATAGGAACTATGGCTACACCTTC. It specifies CASSVVGAGGLYRNYGYTF.

The CDR3: CASRPRMGNSPLHF. The CDR3 DNA reads TGTGCCAGCAGACCACGGATGGGGAATTCACCCCTCCACTTT. This chain joins TRBV7-2 and TRBJ1-6; D is unclear. The CDR3 runs 14 residues. The germline V and J ends were trimmed by 6 bases and 7 bases, with 13 bases remaining between them. The germline gives CDR1 SGHTA, CDR2 FQGNSA.

This sequence joins TRBV2 and TRBJ1-5, with a possible D match to TRBD1 (5 bases). Trimming took off 4 bases at V and 4 bases at J, with 14 bases between the two ends. Per germline, CDR1 SNHLY and CDR2 FYNNEI. This CDR3 region has 15 residues. CDR3: CASSGGRPANQPQHF. CDR3 coding DNA: TGTGCCAGCAGTGGGGGCAGGCCAGCTAATCAGCCCCAGCATTTT.

J is TRBJ1-5 and V is TRBV5-8, with TRBD1 as a possible D gene (5 bases). Germline CDR1 SGHTS, CDR2 YDEGEE. This CDR3 has 14 amino acids. V was cut by 3 bases and J by 4 bases, with 11 bases left in between. The CDR3 DNA reads as TGTGCCAGCAGCTATCGACAGTCGAATCAGCCCCAGCATTTT. Translation: CASSYRQSNQPQHF.